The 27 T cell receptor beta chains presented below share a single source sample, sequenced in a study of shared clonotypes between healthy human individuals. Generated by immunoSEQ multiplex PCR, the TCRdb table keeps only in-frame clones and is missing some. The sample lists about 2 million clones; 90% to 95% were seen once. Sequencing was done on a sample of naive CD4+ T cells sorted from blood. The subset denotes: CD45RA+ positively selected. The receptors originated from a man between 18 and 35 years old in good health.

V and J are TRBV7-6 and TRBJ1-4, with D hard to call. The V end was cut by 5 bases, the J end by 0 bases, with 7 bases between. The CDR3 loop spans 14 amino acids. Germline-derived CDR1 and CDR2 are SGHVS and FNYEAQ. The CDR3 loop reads CASSPGTTNEKLFF. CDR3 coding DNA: TGTGCCAGCAGCCCGGGCACAACTAATGAAAAACTGTTTTTT.

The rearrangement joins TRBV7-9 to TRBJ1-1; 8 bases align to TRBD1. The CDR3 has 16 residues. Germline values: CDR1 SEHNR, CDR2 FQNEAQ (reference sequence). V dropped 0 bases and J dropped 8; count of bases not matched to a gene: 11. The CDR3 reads CASSLALGTGIFEAFF. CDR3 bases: TGTGCCAGCAGCTTAGCGCTGGGGACAGGAATCTTCGAAGCTTTCTTT.

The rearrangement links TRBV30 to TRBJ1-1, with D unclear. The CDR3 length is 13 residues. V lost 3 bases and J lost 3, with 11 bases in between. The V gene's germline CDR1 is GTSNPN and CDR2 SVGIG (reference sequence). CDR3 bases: TGTGCCTGGAGCCCCGGGCGATACACTGAAGCTTTCTTT. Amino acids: CAWSPGRYTEAFF.

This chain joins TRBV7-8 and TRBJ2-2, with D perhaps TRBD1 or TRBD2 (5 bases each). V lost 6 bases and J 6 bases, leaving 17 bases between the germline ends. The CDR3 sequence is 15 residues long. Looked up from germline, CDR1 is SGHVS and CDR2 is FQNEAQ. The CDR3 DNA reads TGTGCCAGCAGGGGAACCGGGACGACGGCCGGGGAGCTGTTTTTT. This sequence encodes CASRGTGTTAGELFF.

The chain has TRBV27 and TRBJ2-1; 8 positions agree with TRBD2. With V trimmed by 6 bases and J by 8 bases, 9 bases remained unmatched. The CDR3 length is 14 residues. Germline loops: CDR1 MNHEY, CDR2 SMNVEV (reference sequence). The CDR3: CASRVQAGRDEQFF. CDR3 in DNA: TGTGCCAGCAGGGTCCAAGCCGGGAGGGATGAGCAGTTCTTC.

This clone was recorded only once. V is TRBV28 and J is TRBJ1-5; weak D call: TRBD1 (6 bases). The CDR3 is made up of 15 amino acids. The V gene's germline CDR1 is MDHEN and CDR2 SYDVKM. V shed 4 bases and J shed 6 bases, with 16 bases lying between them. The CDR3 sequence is CASSSHRDGGQPQHF. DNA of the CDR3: TGTGCCAGCAGTTCCCACAGGGACGGCGGTCAGCCCCAGCATTTT.

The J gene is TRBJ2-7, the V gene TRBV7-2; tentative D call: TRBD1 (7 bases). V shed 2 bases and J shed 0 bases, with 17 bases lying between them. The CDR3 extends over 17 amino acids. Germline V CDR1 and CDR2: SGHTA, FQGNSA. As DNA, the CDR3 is TGTGCCAGCAGCTTAAGCGGAGGGGGCACTGGCTCCTACGAGCAGTACTTC. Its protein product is CASSLSGGGTGSYEQYF.

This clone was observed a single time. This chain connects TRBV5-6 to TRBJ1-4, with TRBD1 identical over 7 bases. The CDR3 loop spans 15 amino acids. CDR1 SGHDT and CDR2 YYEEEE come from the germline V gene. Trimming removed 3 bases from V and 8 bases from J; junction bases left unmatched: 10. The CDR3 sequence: CASSSGQWGGEKLFF. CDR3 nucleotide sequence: TGTGCCAGCAGCTCGGGACAGTGGGGTGGGGAAAAACTGTTTTTT. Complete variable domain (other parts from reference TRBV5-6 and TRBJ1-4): DAGVTQSPTHLIKTRGQQVTLRCSPKSGHDTVSWYQQALGQGPQFIFQYYEEEERQRGNFPDRFSGHQFPNYSSELNVNALLLGDSALYLCASSSGQWGGEKLFFGSGTQLSVL.

The CDR3 nucleotides read TGTGCCAGTAGCATGGGACTAGCGGGAGGATGGAGCTCCTACGAGCAGTACTTC. Its translation: CASSMGLAGGWSSYEQYF. V gene TRBV19 combines with J gene TRBJ2-7; 15 bases match TRBD2. The CDR3 has 18 residues. CDR1 LNHDA and CDR2 SQIVND come from the germline V gene (reference sequence). The trim removed 6 bases at V and 0 bases at J, leaving 9 bases unmatched.

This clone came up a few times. The CDR3 loop reads CASSSPGLLRETQYF. DNA of the CDR3: TGTGCCAGCAGCTCCCCGGGACTGCTAAGAGAGACCCAGTACTTC. The J gene is TRBJ2-5, the V gene TRBV5-4; D perhaps matches TRBD2 (6 bases). V was cut by 3 bases and J by 4 bases, with 16 bases left in between. Per germline, CDR1 SGHNT and CDR2 YYREEE (reference sequence). This CDR3 comprises 15 residues.

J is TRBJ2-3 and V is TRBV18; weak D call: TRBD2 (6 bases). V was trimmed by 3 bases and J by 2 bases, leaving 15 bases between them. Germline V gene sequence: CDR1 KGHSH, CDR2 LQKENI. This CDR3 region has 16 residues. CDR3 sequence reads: CASSPLVGGTTDTQYF. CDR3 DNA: TGTGCCAGCTCACCGCTAGTGGGAGGAACCACAGATACGCAGTATTTT.

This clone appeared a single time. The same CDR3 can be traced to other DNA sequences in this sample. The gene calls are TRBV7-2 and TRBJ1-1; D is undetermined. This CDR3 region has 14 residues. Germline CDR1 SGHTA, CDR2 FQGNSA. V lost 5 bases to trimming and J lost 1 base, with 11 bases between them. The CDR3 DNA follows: TGTGCCAGCAGCCCAGAGTGGGGGAACACTGAAGCTTTCTTT. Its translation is CASSPEWGNTEAFF. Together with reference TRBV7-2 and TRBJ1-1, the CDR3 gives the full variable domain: GAGVSQSPSNKVTEKGKDVELRCDPISGHTALYWYRQSLGQGLEFLIYFQGNSAPDKSGLPSDRFSAERTGGSVSTLTIQRTQQEDSAVYLCASSPEWGNTEAFFGQGTRLTVV.

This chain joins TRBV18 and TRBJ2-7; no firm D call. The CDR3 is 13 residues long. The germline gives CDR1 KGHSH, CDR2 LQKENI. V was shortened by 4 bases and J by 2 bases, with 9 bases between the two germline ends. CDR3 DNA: TGTGCCAGCTCACGGGCGGCAGCCTACGAGCAGTACTTC. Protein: CASSRAAAYEQYF.

The CDR3 loop is CAWSGGFSYEQYF. CDR3 nucleotide sequence: TGTGCCTGGAGCGGAGGATTCTCCTACGAGCAGTACTTC. The chain has TRBV30 and TRBJ2-7, with D tentatively TRBD2 (5 bases). Trimming cost V 3 bases and J 0 bases, with 9 bases left between them. This CDR3 contains 13 residues. The V gene's germline CDR1 is GTSNPN and CDR2 SVGIG (reference sequence).

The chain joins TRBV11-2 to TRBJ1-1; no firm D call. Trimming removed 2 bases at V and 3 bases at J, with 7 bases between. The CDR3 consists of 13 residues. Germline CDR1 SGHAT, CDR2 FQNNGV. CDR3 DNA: TGTGCCAGCAGCTTATACGGATACACTGAAGCTTTCTTT. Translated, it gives CASSLYGYTEAFF.

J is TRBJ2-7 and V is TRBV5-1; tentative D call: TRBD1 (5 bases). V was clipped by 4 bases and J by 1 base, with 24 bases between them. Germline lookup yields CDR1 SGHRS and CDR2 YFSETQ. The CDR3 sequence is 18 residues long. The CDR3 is CASSLEVVRTIRSYEQYF. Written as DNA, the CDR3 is TGCGCCAGCAGCCTCGAAGTAGTCCGGACAATAAGATCCTACGAGCAGTACTTC.

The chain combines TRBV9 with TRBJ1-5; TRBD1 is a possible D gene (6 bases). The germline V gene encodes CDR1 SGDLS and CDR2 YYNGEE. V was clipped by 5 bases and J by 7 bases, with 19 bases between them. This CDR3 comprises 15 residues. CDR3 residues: CASSRDSTGKQPQHF. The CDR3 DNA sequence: TGTGCCAGCAGTCGTGACTCGACAGGTAAACAGCCCCAGCATTTT.

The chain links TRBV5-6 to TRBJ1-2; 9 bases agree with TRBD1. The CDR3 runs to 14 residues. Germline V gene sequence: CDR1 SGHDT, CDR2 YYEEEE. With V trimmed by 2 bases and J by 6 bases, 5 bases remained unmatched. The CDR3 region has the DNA TGTGCCAGCAGCTTCGGGGGGACAGGGAATGGCTACACCTTC. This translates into CASSFGGTGNGYTF.

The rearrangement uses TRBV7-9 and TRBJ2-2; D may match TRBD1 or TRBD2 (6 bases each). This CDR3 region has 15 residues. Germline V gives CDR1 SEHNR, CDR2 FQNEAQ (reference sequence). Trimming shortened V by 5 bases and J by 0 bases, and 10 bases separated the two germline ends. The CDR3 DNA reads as TGTGCCAGCAGCCCGGGGGCAGCGAACACCGGGGAGCTGTTTTTT. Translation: CASSPGAANTGELFF.

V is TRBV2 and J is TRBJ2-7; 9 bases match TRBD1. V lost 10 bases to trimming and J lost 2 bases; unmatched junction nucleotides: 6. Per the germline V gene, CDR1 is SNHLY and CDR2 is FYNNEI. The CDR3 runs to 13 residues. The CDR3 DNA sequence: TGTGCCATAGGGGGGACAGGGACCTACGAGCAGTACTTC. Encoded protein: CAIGGTGTYEQYF.

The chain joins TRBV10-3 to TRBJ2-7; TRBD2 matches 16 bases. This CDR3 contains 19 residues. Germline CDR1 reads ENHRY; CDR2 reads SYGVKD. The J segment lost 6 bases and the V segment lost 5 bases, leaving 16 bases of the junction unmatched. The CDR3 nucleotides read TGTGCCATCAGTCCCCCCGGGACTAGCGGGGGGGCGCGAGAGGCCGAGCAGTACTTC. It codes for CAISPPGTSGGAREAEQYF.

The CDR3 sequence: CASSVVGAKAPGNTIYF. The CDR3 DNA is TGTGCCAGCAGCGTAGTGGGGGCAAAGGCACCTGGAAACACCATATATTTT. The rearrangement uses TRBV9 and TRBJ1-3; the D gene is possibly TRBD1 (6 bases). Between the trimmed V and J ends, which lost 0 bases and 2 bases, there was a span of 15 bases. The CDR3 is made up of 17 amino acids. The germline V gene encodes CDR1 SGDLS and CDR2 YYNGEE.

For the CDR3, the DNA is TGTGCCAGCAGCACGAGACAGGGGGATATGAAAAAACTGTTTTTT. It translates to CASSTRQGDMKKLFF. The chain combines TRBV5-6 with TRBJ1-4; 9 bases are a match to TRBD1. CDR1 and CDR2 (germline): SGHDT, YYEEEE. There are 15 residues in the CDR3. The V gene end was trimmed by 4 bases and the J gene end by 9 bases; junction bases not matched to a gene: 10. The entire variable domain, with the rest obtained from reference TRBV5-6 and TRBJ1-4, is as follows: DAGVTQSPTHLIKTRGQQVTLRCSPKSGHDTVSWYQQALGQGPQFIFQYYEEEERQRGNFPDRFSGHQFPNYSSELNVNALLLGDSALYLCASSTRQGDMKKLFFGSGTQLSVL.

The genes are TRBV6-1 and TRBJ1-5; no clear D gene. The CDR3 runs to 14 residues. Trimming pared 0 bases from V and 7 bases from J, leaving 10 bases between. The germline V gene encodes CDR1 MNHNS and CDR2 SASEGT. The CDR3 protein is CASSEAPVRQPQHF. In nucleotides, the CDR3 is TGTGCCAGCAGTGAAGCACCGGTCCGGCAGCCCCAGCATTTT.

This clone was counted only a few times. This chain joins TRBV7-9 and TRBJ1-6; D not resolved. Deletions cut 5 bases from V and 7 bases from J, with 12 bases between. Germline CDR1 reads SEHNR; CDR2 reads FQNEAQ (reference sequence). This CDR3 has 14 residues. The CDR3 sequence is CASSRAPRNSPLHF. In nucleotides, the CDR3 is TGTGCCAGCAGCCGAGCCCCGAGGAATTCACCCCTCCACTTT.

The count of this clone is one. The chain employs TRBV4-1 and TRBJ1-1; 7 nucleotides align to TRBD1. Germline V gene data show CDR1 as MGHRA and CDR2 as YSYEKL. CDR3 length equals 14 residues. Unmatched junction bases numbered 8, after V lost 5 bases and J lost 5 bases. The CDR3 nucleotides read TGCGCCAGCAGCGGTCCGACAGGGCGAACTGAAGCTTTCTTT. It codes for CASSGPTGRTEAFF.

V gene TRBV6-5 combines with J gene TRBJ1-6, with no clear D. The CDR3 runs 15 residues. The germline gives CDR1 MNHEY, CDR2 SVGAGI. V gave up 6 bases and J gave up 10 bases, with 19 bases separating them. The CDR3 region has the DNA TGTGCCAGCAGCCCGTCGACGGCCGGAAGCTCACCCCTCCACTTT. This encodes CASSPSTAGSSPLHF.